These 24 T cell receptor beta chains share one sample of origin, sequenced in a study of blood T cell repertoires in COVID-19. The repertoire was sequenced with immunoSEQ multiplex PCR; TCRdb's copy has only in-frame clones and lacks some. Of around 200,000 clones in the sample, more than 75% were seen once. Sequencing was performed on peripheral blood. These receptors all come from a man aged 55 to 70 who had recovered from COVID-19.

CDR3: CSGRPLGLAMDTQYF. The DNA for the CDR3 is TGCAGCGGCCGACCCTTGGGACTAGCAATGGATACGCAGTATTTT. The V gene is TRBV29-1, the J gene TRBJ2-3; 9 bases line up with TRBD2. The CDR3 consists of 15 residues. After removal of 7 bases from V and 6 bases from J, the junction contained 14 bases not matched to a gene. The germline gives CDR1 SQVTM, CDR2 ANQGSEA.

The V call is TRBV5-1, the J call TRBJ2-1; the match to TRBD2 covers 14 bases. Trimming took 3 bases from V and 1 from J; bases not matched to a gene: 12. CDR1 is SGHRS, CDR2 YFSETQ, per germline. This CDR3 is built from 20 residues. CDR3 sequence (DNA): TGCGCCAGCAGCTCGCCAGGAGGACTAGCGGGAGGAACTTCCTACAATGAGCAGTTCTTC. This encodes CASSSPGGLAGGTSYNEQFF.

The CDR3 nucleotides read TGTGCCAGTAGTCTCGGGACTAGCGGGGGGAATGAGCAGTTCTTC. Its translation: CASSLGTSGGNEQFF. The V call is TRBV19, the J call TRBJ2-1, with 15 bases identical to TRBD2. Germline values: CDR1 LNHDA, CDR2 SQIVND (reference sequence). The CDR3 contains 15 residues. J gave up 7 bases and V 5 bases, and 3 bases lay outside the gene matches.

The gene calls are TRBV11-2 and TRBJ1-1; no definite D call. The V and J ends lost 5 bases and 2 bases respectively, with 21 bases between them. CDR3 size: 17 residues. CDR1 and CDR2 (germline): SGHAT, FQNNGV. The CDR3 sequence: CASSPLAGSMSNTEAFF. The CDR3, as DNA: TGTGCCAGCAGCCCCTTGGCGGGGTCCATGAGTAACACTGAAGCTTTCTTT.

The chain uses TRBV6-5 and TRBJ1-6; D is possibly TRBD1 (6 bases). The CDR3 totals 13 residues. V was shortened by 10 bases and J by 7 bases, with 14 bases between the two germline ends. CDR1 and CDR2 (germline): MNHEY, SVGAGI. The CDR3 bases are TGTGCCACGGGGGGACAACGGAATTCACCCCTCCACTTT. Translating it yields CATGGQRNSPLHF.

This CDR3 reads CASSRSVKEANEKLFF. As DNA, the CDR3 is TGTGCCAGCAGCCGCTCAGTGAAGGAGGCTAATGAAAAACTGTTTTTT. J is TRBJ1-4 and V is TRBV7-9, with D unclear. This CDR3 spans 16 amino acids. Trimming stripped 5 bases from V and 3 bases from J, with 16 bases between. CDR1 SEHNR and CDR2 FQNEAQ come from the germline V gene (reference sequence).

The V and J genes are TRBV14 and TRBJ2-7; D not certain. V shed 3 bases and J shed 2 bases, with 17 bases lying between them. The germline CDR1 and CDR2 sequences are SGHDN and FVKESK. The CDR3 extends over 16 amino acids. CDR3 region: CASSQKSFGPPYEQYF. CDR3 bases: TGTGCCAGCAGCCAGAAGTCGTTTGGGCCTCCCTACGAGCAGTACTTC.

This chain links TRBV28 with TRBJ2-3, with D possibly being TRBD1 (5 bases). Per the germline V gene, CDR1 is MDHEN and CDR2 is SYDVKM. The CDR3 runs 16 residues. Deletions cut 5 bases from V and 0 bases from J, with 15 bases between. CDR3: CASSQLLDSSTDTQYF. CDR3 sequence (DNA): TGTGCCAGCAGTCAGTTGCTCGACAGTAGCACAGATACGCAGTATTTT.

In its sample, this clone was seen once. This chain links TRBV7-8 with TRBJ2-1; TRBD1 aligns across 7 bases. The J segment lost 3 bases and the V segment lost 5 bases, leaving 4 bases of the junction unmatched. Germline V gene sequence: CDR1 SGHVS, CDR2 FQNEAQ. CDR3 length: 14 amino acids. DNA for the CDR3: TGTGCCAGCAGCCCACAGGGGCACTACAATGAGCAGTTCTTC. As protein: CASSPQGHYNEQFF.

The chain is built from TRBV24-1 and TRBJ1-1, with D perhaps matching TRBD1 (6 bases). The CDR3 runs to 14 residues. Per germline, CDR1 KGHDR and CDR2 SFDVKD. Trimming left V 8 bases short and J 1 base short, with 13 bases between. DNA of the CDR3: TGTGCCACCACTATAGGACAGAGGAACACTGAAGCTTTCTTT. This translates into CATTIGQRNTEAFF.

The chain links TRBV4-2 to TRBJ1-3; 7 positions match TRBD1. V lost 4 bases to trimming and J lost 4 bases; unmatched junction nucleotides: 7. This CDR3 has 15 residues. Germline-derived CDR1 and CDR2 are LGHNA and YNFKEQ. The CDR3 here is CASSPTQGRGNTIYF. Written as DNA, the CDR3 is TGTGCCAGCAGCCCTACACAGGGGCGGGGAAACACCATATATTTT.

The chain has TRBV30 and TRBJ2-1; D might be TRBD1 (7 bases). The germline gives CDR1 GTSNPN, CDR2 SVGIG (reference sequence). This CDR3 contains 16 residues. Trimming stripped 3 bases from V and 8 bases from J, with 23 bases between. CDR3: CAWRPRQGGTVDEQFF. The CDR3 region has the DNA TGTGCCTGGAGGCCCAGACAGGGAGGTACAGTGGATGAGCAGTTCTTC.

The chain couples TRBV3-1 (or the pseudogene TRBV3-2) to TRBJ1-5, with D possibly being TRBD1 (6 bases). There are 12 residues in the CDR3. The germline V gene has CDR1 LGHDT and CDR2 YNNKEL (reference sequence). The germline V and J ends were trimmed by 3 bases and 15 bases, with 15 bases remaining between them. The CDR3, as DNA: TGTGCCAGCAGCCAGGGGGCGGGTGAGAGGCATTTT. This sequence encodes CASSQGAGERHF.

The genes are TRBV24-1 and TRBJ1-2; possibly TRBD1 for D (6 bases). This CDR3 contains 14 residues. Germline values: CDR1 KGHDR, CDR2 SFDVKD. Trimming left V 3 bases short and J 7 bases short, with 14 bases between. This chain's CDR3 is CATSDTGQLRGYTF. The CDR3 nucleotides read TGTGCCACCAGTGATACCGGACAGCTACGTGGCTACACCTTC.

The gene calls are TRBV18 and TRBJ1-4, with 11 bases identical to TRBD1. The CDR3 totals 15 residues. V shed 0 bases and J 6 bases; nucleotides not matched to a gene: 0. Germline V gene data show CDR1 as KGHSH and CDR2 as LQKENI. Written as DNA, the CDR3 is TGTGCCAGCTCACCACCGGGACAGGGGGATGAAAAACTGTTTTTT. This gives the protein CASSPPGQGDEKLFF.

V usage is TRBV9 and J usage is TRBJ2-7; 8 bases are a match to TRBD2. Germline V gene data show CDR1 as SGDLS and CDR2 as YYNGEE. V was pared by 2 bases and J by 3 bases, with 13 bases of the junction left unmatched. The CDR3 length is 17 residues. The CDR3 DNA is TGTGCCAGCAGCGTTGGCCCGGGGGGACTAGGCGACTACGAGCAGTACTTC. Translation gives CASSVGPGGLGDYEQYF. The whole variable domain, filled in from reference TRBV9 and TRBJ2-7, reads DSGVTQTPKHLITATGQRVTLRCSPRSGDLSVYWYQQSLDQGLQFLIQYYNGEERAKGNILERFSAQQFPDLHSELNLSSLELGDSALYFCASSVGPGGLGDYEQYFGPGTRLTVT.

This chain links TRBV7-2 with TRBJ1-1, with TRBD1 identical over 7 bases. The CDR3 runs to 11 residues. V lost 5 bases, J lost 11 bases, and 5 bases stayed unmatched. Germline loops: CDR1 SGHTA, CDR2 FQGNSA. The CDR3 sequence: CASSRDSGAFF. For the CDR3, the DNA is TGTGCCAGCAGCCGGGACAGTGGGGCTTTCTTT.

V is TRBV7-8 and J is TRBJ1-2, with unresolved D. The CDR3 runs 13 residues. V dropped 6 bases and J dropped 3 bases, with 11 bases sitting between them. CDR1 is SGHVS and CDR2 is FQNEAQ in the germline V gene. The CDR3 coding sequence is TGTGCCAGCAGTCTGGGAGGGTACTATGGCTACACCTTC. It specifies CASSLGGYYGYTF.

This chain uses TRBV7-6 with TRBJ2-1; 9 nucleotides line up with TRBD2. Germline CDR1 reads SGHVS; CDR2 reads FNYEAQ. V lost 3 bases to trimming and J lost 5 bases; unmatched junction nucleotides: 2. The length of the CDR3 is 14 residues. Written as DNA, the CDR3 is TGTGCCAGCAGCTTCGGACTAGCGAACAATGAGCAGTTCTTC. It codes for CASSFGLANNEQFF.

The chain carries TRBV20-1 and TRBJ2-7; 13 bases are a match to TRBD2. The CDR3 is 14 amino acids. Germline V CDR1 and CDR2: DFQATT, SNEGSKA (reference sequence). The V segment lost 3 bases and the J segment 7 bases; nucleotides outside the gene matches: 6. The CDR3 nucleotides read TGCAGTGCTAGTGGGACTAGCGGGAAATATGAGCAGTACTTC. It is translated as CSASGTSGKYEQYF.

The chain is built from TRBV6-1 and TRBJ2-4; 7 bases match TRBD1. The CDR3 length is 16 residues. Germline CDR1 is MNHNS and CDR2 is SASEGT. Trimming at V came to 4 bases and at J to 3 bases, leaving 9 bases not matched to a gene. CDR3 in DNA: TGTGCCAGCAGTGGTTACAGGGGTTTCGGCAAAAACATTCAGTACTTC. This translates into CASSGYRGFGKNIQYF.

The rearrangement links TRBV10-1 to TRBJ1-1; D remains unclear. This CDR3 region has 13 residues. Germline-derived CDR1 and CDR2 are WNHNN and SYGVQD (reference sequence). V was trimmed by 5 bases and J by 0 bases, leaving 7 bases between them. DNA for the CDR3: TGCGCCAGCAGTCCTTCTATGAACACTGAAGCTTTCTTT. It codes for CASSPSMNTEAFF.

The chain uses TRBV6-4 and TRBJ2-4; TRBD1 is a possible D gene (6 bases). Looked up from germline, CDR1 is MRHNA and CDR2 is SNTAGT. CDR3 length: 16 residues. V shed 9 bases and J shed 1 base, with 19 bases lying between them. The CDR3 protein is CASPETGCAAKNIQYF. CDR3 bases: TGTGCCAGTCCTGAAACAGGGTGTGCGGCCAAAAACATTCAGTACTTC.

The rearrangement links TRBV6-1 to TRBJ1-4; D is undetermined. The CDR3 is 17 amino acids. Germline lookup yields CDR1 MNHNS and CDR2 SASEGT. V gave up 2 bases and J gave up 0 bases, with 13 bases separating them. CDR3 region: CASSELRLAATNEKLFF. CDR3 nucleotides: TGTGCCAGCAGTGAATTGCGTCTCGCGGCAACTAATGAAAAACTGTTTTTT.